This entry describes one TCR beta chain. What this receptor recognizes is not known. Per-base qualities were not stored, and no clone one base away is much larger. The sample comes from a study of regulatory T cells in long-lasting Graves disease (dated by TCRdb to about 2021). At the level of the whole study: To count as having persistent Graves' disease, a patient had to have received antithyroid drug treatment for over 5 years with TSH receptor autoantibodies remaining persistently positive. In the clinical cohort, patients with persistent Graves' disease had used antithyroid drugs for an average of about 9.3 years. Peripheral blood TCR sequencing and RNA sequencing compared persistent Graves' disease patients with newly diagnosed Graves' disease patients. The study was registered as a clinical trial and conducted in China. A total of around 35 samples underwent TCR sequencing, from 13 patients with persistent Graves' disease and some 20 patients with newly diagnosed Graves' disease. Study-level results and caveats: Compared with newly diagnosed patients, patients with persistent Graves' disease had lower TCR Shannon entropy and fewer highly expanded clones, which suggests clonal expansion. Sequencing and analysis were restricted to the TCR beta chain. The authors acknowledged the small sample size as a limitation that may reduce accuracy. A larger number of public clonotypes was shared among persistent patients (approximately 2,500) than among newly diagnosed patients (approximately 1,000). Peripheral blood alone was examined, since thyroid tissue, which constituted the primary lesion, could not be accessed. TRBV28, TRBJ1-2 and TRBJ2-5 were preferentially used in persistent disease, while TRBV20-1 and TRBJ2-1 were favored in newly diagnosed disease.

Receptor amplification or capture employed multiplex PCR. The reads were generated on an Illumina HiSeq 4000. TCR beta libraries were built with iRepertoire HTBI primers and Arm-PCR amplification of CDR3 regions. Gel purification was performed on PCR products prior to sequencing. Regarding the original processing steps: Gene usage analysis of CDR3 amino acid clonotypes used the 50 to 70 TRBV and about 13 TRBJ segments found across samples. COPE and FqMerger were used to merge the filtered high-quality paired reads into contigs. BLAST was used to align contigs to IMGT TRBV, TRBD and TRBJ reference genes, and CDR3 was defined according to IMGT. Any clonotype with a frequency above 0.1% was counted as a highly expanded clone. Shannon entropy was used to measure repertoire diversity, and the Gini coefficient was used to measure V-J evenness. A clonotype found in more than one individual was treated as public. TCRdb itself trimmed the public reads at Q25 with fastp, ran MiXCR and retained productive beta chains. Here each entry gathers all rows of one CDR3 protein and keeps the most common genes and DNA. The authors' filters were not applied to this entry. The table for this sample lists roughly 450,000 distinct CDR3 sequences; about 25% of them were counted only once. The top ten hold roughly a quarter of the sample.

Including the terminal cysteine and phenylalanine, the CDR3 comprises 16 residues. The kept DNA is CDR3 alone, 48 bases in frame from the first base. V is cut by 4 bases and J by 0 bases, and the space between the germline ends is 13 bases. CDR1 and CDR2 are drawn from the germline V gene: MNHEY, SVGEGT. The time point label here, explained by the study, means: persistent/refractory GD, antithyroid drugs over 5 years with positive TRAb. For both TCR sequencing and RNA sequencing, RNA was extracted from PBMCs using TRIzol. Graves' disease was diagnosed according to American Thyroid Association guidelines. The patients came from an endocrinology department in Xi'an, China. From each patient, approximately 10 milliliters of peripheral blood was collected into an EDTA anticoagulant tube. Ficoll Paque Plus density gradient separation was used to isolate PBMCs, and no additional T cell sorting was done. RNA quality was checked with an Agilent 2100 Bioanalyzer and agarose gel, and concentration with a NanoDrop 2000.

Material: peripheral blood mononuclear cells (PBMCs), obtained when the disease was refractory, from a patient treated with antithyroid drugs. This TCR came from a female donor with Graves disease. The chain is made from TRBV6-2 or TRBV6-3 and TRBJ2-4, and perhaps TRBD1 as D gene, on 6 matching bases. The DNA reads as follows: TGTGCCAGCAGTTCAGGACAGAATCTAGCCAAAAACATTCAGTACTTC. Translated, it reads CASSSGQNLAKNIQYF.